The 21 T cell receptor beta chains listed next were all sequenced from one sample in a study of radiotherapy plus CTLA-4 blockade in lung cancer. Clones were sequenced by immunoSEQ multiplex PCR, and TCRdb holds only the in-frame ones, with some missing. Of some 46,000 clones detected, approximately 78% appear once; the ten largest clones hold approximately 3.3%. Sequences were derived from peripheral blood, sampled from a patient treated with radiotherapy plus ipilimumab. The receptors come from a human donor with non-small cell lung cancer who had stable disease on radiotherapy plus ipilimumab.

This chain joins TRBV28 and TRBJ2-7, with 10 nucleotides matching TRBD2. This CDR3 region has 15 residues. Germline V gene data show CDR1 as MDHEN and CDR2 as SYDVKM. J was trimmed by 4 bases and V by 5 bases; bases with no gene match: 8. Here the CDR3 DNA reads TGTGCCAGCAGTCAGGGACTAGCGCTGGGGTACGAGCAGTACTTC. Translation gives CASSQGLALGYEQYF.

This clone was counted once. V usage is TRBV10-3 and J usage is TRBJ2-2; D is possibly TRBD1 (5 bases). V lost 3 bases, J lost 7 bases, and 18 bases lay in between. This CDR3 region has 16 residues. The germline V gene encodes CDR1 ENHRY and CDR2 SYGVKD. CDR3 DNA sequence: TGTGCCATCAGTGACCCCGCGAAAGGGGATGGCGGGGAGCTGTTTTTT. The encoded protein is CAISDPAKGDGGELFF.

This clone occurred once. The CDR3 here is CASSVRATDTQYF. The CDR3, as DNA: TGTGCCAGCAGCGTGCGGGCCACAGATACGCAGTATTTT. The gene calls are TRBV28 and TRBJ2-3; perhaps TRBD2 as D (5 bases). The CDR3 has 13 amino acids. Germline CDR1 reads MDHEN; CDR2 reads SYDVKM. V lost 6 bases and J lost 2, with 9 bases in between.

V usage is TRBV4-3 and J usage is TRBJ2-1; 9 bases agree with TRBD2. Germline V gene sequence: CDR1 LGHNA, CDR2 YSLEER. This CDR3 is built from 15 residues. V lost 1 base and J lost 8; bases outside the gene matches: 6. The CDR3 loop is CASSQGSGSPYEQFF. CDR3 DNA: TGCGCCAGCAGCCAAGGTAGCGGGAGTCCCTATGAGCAGTTCTTC.

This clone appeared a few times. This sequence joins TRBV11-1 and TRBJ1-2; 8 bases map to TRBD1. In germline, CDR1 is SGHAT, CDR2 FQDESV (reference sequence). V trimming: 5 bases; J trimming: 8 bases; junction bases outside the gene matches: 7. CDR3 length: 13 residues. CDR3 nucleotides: TGTGCCAGCAGCCCCCAGGGGGCGGTGGGCTACACCTTC. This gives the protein CASSPQGAVGYTF.

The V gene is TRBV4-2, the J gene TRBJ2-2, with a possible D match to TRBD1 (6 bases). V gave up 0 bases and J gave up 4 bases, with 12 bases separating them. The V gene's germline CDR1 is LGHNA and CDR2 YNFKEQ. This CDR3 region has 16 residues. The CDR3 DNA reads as TGTGCCAGCAGCCAAGATACAGGGATGGGCACCGGGGAGCTGTTTTTT. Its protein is CASSQDTGMGTGELFF.

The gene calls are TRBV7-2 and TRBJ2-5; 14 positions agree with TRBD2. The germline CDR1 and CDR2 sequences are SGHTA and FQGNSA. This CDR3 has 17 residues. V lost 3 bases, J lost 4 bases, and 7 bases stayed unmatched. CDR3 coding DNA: TGTGCCAGCAGCTTTTCCGGGACTAGCGGGAGAGGAGAGACCCAGTACTTC. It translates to CASSFSGTSGRGETQYF.

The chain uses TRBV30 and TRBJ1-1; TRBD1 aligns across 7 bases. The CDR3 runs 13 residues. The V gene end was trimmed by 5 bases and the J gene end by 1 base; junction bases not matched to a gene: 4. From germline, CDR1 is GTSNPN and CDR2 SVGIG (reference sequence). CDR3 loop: CAWSGQPNTEAFF. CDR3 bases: TGTGCCTGGTCGGGACAGCCGAACACTGAAGCTTTCTTT.

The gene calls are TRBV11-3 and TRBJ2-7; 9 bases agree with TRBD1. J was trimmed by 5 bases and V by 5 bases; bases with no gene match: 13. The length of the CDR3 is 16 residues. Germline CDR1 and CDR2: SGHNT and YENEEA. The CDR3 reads CASSPGGQGPAHEQYF. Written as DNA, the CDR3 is TGTGCCAGCAGCCCAGGGGGACAGGGCCCGGCGCACGAGCAGTACTTC.

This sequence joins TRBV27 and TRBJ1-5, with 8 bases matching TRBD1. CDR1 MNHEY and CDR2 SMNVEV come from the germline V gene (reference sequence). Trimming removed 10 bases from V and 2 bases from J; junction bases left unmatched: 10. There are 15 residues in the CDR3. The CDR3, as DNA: TGTGCCACCCCAGACAGGGGCCGAGGCAATCAGCCCCAGCATTTT. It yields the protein CATPDRGRGNQPQHF.

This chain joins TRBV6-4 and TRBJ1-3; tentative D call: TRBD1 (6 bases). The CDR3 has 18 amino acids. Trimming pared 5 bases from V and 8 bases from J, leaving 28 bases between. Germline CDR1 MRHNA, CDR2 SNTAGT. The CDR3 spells CASSYLFRTEDLLDTIYF. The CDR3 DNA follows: TGTGCCAGCAGTTACCTCTTCCGGACAGAGGATCTATTAGACACCATATATTTT.

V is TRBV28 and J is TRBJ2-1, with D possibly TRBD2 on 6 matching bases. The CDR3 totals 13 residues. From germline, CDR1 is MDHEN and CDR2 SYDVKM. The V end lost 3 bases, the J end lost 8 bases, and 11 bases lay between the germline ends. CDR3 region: CASSLWGEHEQFF. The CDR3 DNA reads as TGTGCCAGCAGTTTGTGGGGGGAACATGAGCAGTTCTTC.

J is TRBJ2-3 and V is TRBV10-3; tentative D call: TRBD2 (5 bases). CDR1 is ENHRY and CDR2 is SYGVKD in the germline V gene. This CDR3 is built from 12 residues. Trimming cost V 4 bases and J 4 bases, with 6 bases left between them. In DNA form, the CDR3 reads TGTGCCATCAGTGCGGAGGCAGATACGCAGTATTTT. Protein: CAISAEADTQYF.

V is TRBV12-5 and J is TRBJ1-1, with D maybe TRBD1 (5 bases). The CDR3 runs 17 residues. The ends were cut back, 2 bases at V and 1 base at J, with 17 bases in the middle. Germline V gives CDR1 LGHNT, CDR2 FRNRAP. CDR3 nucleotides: TGTGCTAGTGGTTTGTTCCACCAGACAGTCTGGAACACTGAAGCTTTCTTT. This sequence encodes CASGLFHQTVWNTEAFF.

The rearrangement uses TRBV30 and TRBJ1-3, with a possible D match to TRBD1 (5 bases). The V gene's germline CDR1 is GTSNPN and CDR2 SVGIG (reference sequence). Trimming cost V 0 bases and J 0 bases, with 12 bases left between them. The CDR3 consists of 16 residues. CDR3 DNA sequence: TGTGCCTGGAGTGTTGGAGGGGCACACTCTGGAAACACCATATATTTT. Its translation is CAWSVGGAHSGNTIYF.

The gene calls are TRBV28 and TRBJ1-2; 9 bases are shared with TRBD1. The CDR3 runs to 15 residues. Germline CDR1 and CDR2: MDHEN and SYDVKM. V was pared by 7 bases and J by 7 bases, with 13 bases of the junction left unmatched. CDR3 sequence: CASTPPGTGFSGYTF. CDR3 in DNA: TGTGCCAGCACCCCACCCGGGACAGGGTTTAGTGGCTACACCTTC.

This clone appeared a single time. This CDR3 is CASSFSRAPDTQYF. CDR3 in DNA: TGTGCCAGCAGTTTTTCCAGGGCTCCAGATACGCAGTATTTT. V and J are TRBV28 and TRBJ2-3; TRBD1 is a possible D gene (5 bases). Germline V gene lookup returns CDR1 MDHEN and CDR2 SYDVKM. Trimming cost V 3 bases and J 4 bases, with 11 bases left between them. This CDR3 has 14 amino acids.

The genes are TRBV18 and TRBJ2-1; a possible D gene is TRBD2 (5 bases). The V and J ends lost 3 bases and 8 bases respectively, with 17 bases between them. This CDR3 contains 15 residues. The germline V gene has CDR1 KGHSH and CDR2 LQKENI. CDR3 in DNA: TGTGCCAGCTCACCCCCGTTCGCCCTAGCCGATGAGCAGTTCTTC. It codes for CASSPPFALADEQFF.

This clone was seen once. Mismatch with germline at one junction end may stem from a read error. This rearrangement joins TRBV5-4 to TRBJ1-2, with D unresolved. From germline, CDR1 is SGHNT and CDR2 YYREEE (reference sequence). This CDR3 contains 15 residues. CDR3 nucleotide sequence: TGCGCCAGCAGCCAATCGGCGAGCGGAGTTTTTGGCTACACCTTC. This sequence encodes CASSQSASGVFGYTF.

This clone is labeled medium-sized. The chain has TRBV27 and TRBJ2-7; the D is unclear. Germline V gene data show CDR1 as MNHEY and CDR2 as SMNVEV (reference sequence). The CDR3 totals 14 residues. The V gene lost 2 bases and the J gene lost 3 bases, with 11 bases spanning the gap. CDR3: CASSLMAGNYEQYF. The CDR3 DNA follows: TGTGCCAGCAGTTTAATGGCAGGTAACTACGAGCAGTACTTC.

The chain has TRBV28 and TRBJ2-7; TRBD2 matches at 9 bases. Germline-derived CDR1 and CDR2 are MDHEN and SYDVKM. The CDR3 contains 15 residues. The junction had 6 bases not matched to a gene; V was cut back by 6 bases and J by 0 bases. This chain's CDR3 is CASRAGTSNSYEQYF. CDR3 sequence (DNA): TGTGCCAGCAGGGCGGGGACTAGCAACTCCTACGAGCAGTACTTC.